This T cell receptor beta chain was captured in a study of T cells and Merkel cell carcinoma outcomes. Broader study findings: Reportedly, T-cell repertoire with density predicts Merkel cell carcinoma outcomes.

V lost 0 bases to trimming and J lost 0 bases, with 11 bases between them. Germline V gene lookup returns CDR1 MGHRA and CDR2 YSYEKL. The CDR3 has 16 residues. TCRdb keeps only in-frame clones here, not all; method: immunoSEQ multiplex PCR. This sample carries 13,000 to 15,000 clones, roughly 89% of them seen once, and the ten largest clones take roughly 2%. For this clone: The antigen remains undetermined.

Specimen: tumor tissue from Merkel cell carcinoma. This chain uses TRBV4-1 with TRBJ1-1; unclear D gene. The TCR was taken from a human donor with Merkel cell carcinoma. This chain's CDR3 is CASSQDRAHMNTEAFF. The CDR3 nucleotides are TGCGCCAGCAGCCAAGATCGGGCACACATGAACACTGAAGCTTTCTTT.